This TCR beta chain came from a study of PD-L1 blockade in urothelial cancer (dated 2017 in TCRdb). About the study as a whole: Therapy was started at some point between 2013 and 2015 for all patients, and atezolizumab 1,200 mg was administered intravenously every 3 weeks. About nine tenths of the roughly 29 patients were identified as males with urothelial cancer of bladder origin, and a prior smoking history was reported by 18 of 29 patients. Patients had an ECOG performance status of 0 or 1 and had received between 0 and 3 prior chemotherapy regimens. Blood samples were analyzed at two time points: 3 weeks after treatment start (second dose) and 6 weeks after treatment start. Blood samples gave median yields of around 150,000 T cells and 80,000 or so unique TCRs, along with a median clonality of approximately 0.084. Somatic, immune and clinical correlates of response to PD-L1 blockade with atezolizumab in urothelial cancer were the focus of an exploratory multi-omic analysis. Pretreatment tumor samples and matched peripheral blood, collected serially before and after atezolizumab treatment, underwent TCR sequencing. Durable clinical benefit was defined as a progression-free survival longer than 6 months, and TCR features were additionally tested against progression-free survival and overall survival. Whole exome sequencing and RNA sequencing of pretreatment tumors were performed alongside TCR sequencing in the same patients. Under ten patients achieved durable clinical benefit and fewer than 25 did not. Pretreatment blood TCR-seq was available for under 35 patients, at least one posttreatment blood collection was obtained for about 24 patients, and tumor TCR-seq was available for about 24 patients. Points the paper makes about the study in general: Because the sample size was small (n of about 29) and many of the analyses were exploratory, the results are meant to be hypothesis-generating. At 3 weeks after the start of treatment, tumor-associated TCR clones in peripheral blood had expanded more in patients with durable benefit (n of about 20, p = 0.022). Improved progression-free and overall survival was associated with having pretreatment peripheral blood TCR clonality below the median.

For this clone: The antigen this receptor binds is unknown. Qualities for individual bases were not recorded, and no much larger clone is one base off.

Read against the paper, the sample's time point label means: peripheral blood 6 weeks after treatment start. A total of 29 patients with locally advanced or metastatic urothelial carcinoma, treated at Memorial Sloan Kettering on a trial protocol, made up the cohort. Peripheral blood mononuclear cells were collected pretreatment and during treatment, with between 1 and 8 total time points obtained per patient. The Qiagen DNeasy Blood extraction kit was used to purify genomic DNA from total PBMCs and tumor samples. PBMCs were collected pretreatment and during treatment, and were isolated and stored as previously described. From the cysteine through the phenylalanine, the CDR3 covers 17 amino acids. The CDR3 DNA has 51 bases and is translated from base 1. CDR1 is given as MGHRA and CDR2 as YSYEKL, both from the germline V gene. V is pared back by 1 base and J by 2 bases, with 16 bases lying between the germline termini.

Synthetic TCR analog templates were spiked into each PCR so that absolute template abundance could be estimated from read counts. TCRbeta CDR3 regions were amplified from genomic DNA with bias-controlled V and J gene primers using the immunoSEQ assay. Rearranged TCRbeta segments were sequenced at approximately 20X coverage. The authors' analysis ran thus. Clustering was used to correct sequencing errors, and CDR3s were annotated against IMGT so that V, D and J genes could be assigned. Out-of-frame and stop-codon sequences were excluded, and only productive TCRbeta rearrangements were used in downstream analyses. Clonality was calculated as one minus the Shannon entropy normalized by the log of the number of unique productive sequences. Clones differing between time points or between blood and tumor were identified by Fisher's exact test with Benjamini-Hochberg correction at adjusted p below 0.01. TCRdb's version of the immuneACCESS table is confined to in-frame rearrangements and falls short of the full clone set. An unresolved V gene accounts for under half of the shortfall where checked; the remainder is of unknown origin. V, J and clone size are those of that table, while D and trimming were read from the DNA. The sample data list 60,000 to 80,000 clones, and more than 70% of these were observed just once. The ten largest clones take up about 11% of the sample.

This specimen was PBMCs, taken around atezolizumab (anti-PD-L1) treatment. The sequence joins TRBV4-1 to TRBJ2-3, with a weak D call of TRBD2 (6 bases match). The clonotype was recovered from a man aged 55 to 70 with urothelial cancer. CDR3 sequence: CASSQVGIAATTDTQYF. In nucleotide form, the sequence is TGCGCCAGCAGCCAAGTTGGAATAGCGGCAACCACAGATACGCAGTATTTT.